The rows below give T cell receptor beta chains drawn from one sample of a study of vaccination and CD4 T cells after COVID-19. These TCRs' antigens remain unknown. MiXCR was run by TCRdb on the PCR reads, yielding one entry per CDR3 protein. The sample contains fewer than 15,000 distinct CDR3 sequences, around 30% of which appear only once. Specimen: cultured CD4+ T cells from blood. The receptors come from a human donor with COVID-19. The CDR3 runs from the conserved cysteine through the conserved F or W. A D gene is named only where the DNA matches it firmly. Rows give clone size only sometimes, using once, few, many, or a class for an expanded clone.

J,D,V,size,DNA,CDR3
TRBJ2-1,NA,TRBV6-5,NA,TGTGCCAGCAGTTACCGGACAGAGTACAATGAGCAGTTCTTC,CASSYRTEYNEQFF
TRBJ2-5,NA,TRBV2,NA,TGTGCCAGCAGTTCCGGGGGACAGACCCAAGAGACCCAGTACTTC,CASSSGGQTQETQYF
TRBJ1-5,NA,TRBV9,few,TGTGCCAGCAGCGCAACCGGGGGCAATCAGCCCCAGCATTTT,CASSATGGNQPQHF
TRBJ1-6,NA,TRBV6-1,NA,TGTGCCAGCCTTCTGACAGTTAATTCACCCCTCCACTTT,CASLLTVNSPLHF
TRBJ2-5,TRBD1,TRBV6-1,NA,TGTGCCAGCGCAGTGAGACAGGGTAGAAAGACCCAGTACTTC,CASAVRQGRKTQYF
TRBJ2-3,NA,TRBV9,NA,TGTGCCAGCAGCGTAGGTGGGGGGCTAGATACGCAGTATTTT,CASSVGGGLDTQYF
TRBJ1-1,NA,TRBV2,few,TGTGCCAGCAGTCCAGGGACGAACACTGAAGCTTTCTTT,CASSPGTNTEAFF
TRBJ1-1,NA,TRBV28,NA,TGTGCCAGCAGACCCCGGGAACCGGTCACTGAAGCTTTCTTT,CASRPREPVTEAFF
TRBJ1-4,NA,TRBV15,NA,TGTGCCACCAGCAGAGCCACAGGCGGTAATGAAAAACTGTTTTTT,CATSRATGGNEKLFF
TRBJ1-3,TRBD1,TRBV7-2,few,TGTGCCAGCAGCTCACAGGGGACGGGCTCTGGAAACACCATATATTTT,CASSSQGTGSGNTIYF
TRBJ1-5,TRBD1,TRBV15,medium-sized,TGTGCCACCAGCGAAACAGGGGGAAGCAATCAGCCCCAGCATTTT,CATSETGGSNQPQHF
TRBJ1-2,NA,TRBV19,NA,TGTGCCAGTAGTAGCGGCTCGGGGAACTATGGCTACACCTTC,CASSSGSGNYGYTF
TRBJ2-1,TRBD2,TRBV6-5,few,TGTGCCAGCAGTTACTCTAGCGGGGGTCGATACAATGAGCAGTTCTTC,CASSYSSGGRYNEQFF
TRBJ2-4,TRBD2,TRBV20-1,few,TGCAGTGCTAGAAATAGCGGGGCTGGGGCCAAAAACATTCAGTACTTC,CSARNSGAGAKNIQYF
TRBJ1-4,NA,TRBV19,few,TGTGCCAGTAGGCAGACGGCTGCAACTAATGAAAAACTGTTTTTT,CASRQTAATNEKLFF
TRBJ1-2,TRBD1,TRBV12-3/TRBV12-4,NA,TGTGCCAGCAGTTCCGGGACAGCTATTAACTATGGCTACACCTTC,CASSSGTAINYGYTF
TRBJ1-1,NA,TRBV7-9,medium-sized,TGTGCCAGCAGCTTGAGAGGGCTGAGTGGTTGGACTGAAGCTTTCTTT,CASSLRGLSGWTEAFF
TRBJ2-7,TRBD1,TRBV6-1,NA,TGTGCCAGCAGTGCGGACAGGGCGGGGGAGCAGTACTTC,CASSADRAGEQYF
TRBJ1-5,NA,TRBV6-5,NA,TGTGCCAGCAGTTACTCGGGTTCCGGCAATCAGCCCCAGCATTTT,CASSYSGSGNQPQHF
TRBJ2-3,NA,TRBV5-6,few,TGTGCCAGCAGCGGCGCTGGGGTGGGGAGCACAGATACGCAGTATTTT,CASSGAGVGSTDTQYF
TRBJ2-5,NA,TRBV18,once,TGTGCCAGCTCACCGCGGGACTTTCAAGAGACCCAGTACTTC,CASSPRDFQETQYF
TRBJ1-6,NA,TRBV6-5,few,TGTGCCAGCAGTTACTACAGGAATAATTCACCCCTCCACTTT,CASSYYRNNSPLHF
TRBJ2-7,TRBD1,TRBV12-3/TRBV12-4,NA,TGTGCCAGCAGTCCGGGACAGGGGTTGGAGCAGTACTTC,CASSPGQGLEQYF
TRBJ1-2,TRBD1,TRBV6-2/TRBV6-3,few,TGTGCCAGCAGGGGGGACAGCAATGGCTACACCTTC,CASRGDSNGYTF
TRBJ2-5,NA,TRBV27,NA,TGTGCCAGCAGTTTAATAAATAGTCCAGAGACCCAGTACTTC,CASSLINSPETQYF
TRBJ1-5,NA,TRBV7-6,medium-sized,TGTGCCAGCACCCCGGAGGGCAATCAGCCCCAGCATTTT,CASTPEGNQPQHF
TRBJ2-7,TRBD2,TRBV28,NA,TGTGCCAGCAGTTTCCCGGGGCTAGCGGGTCACTCCTACGAGCAGTACTTC,CASSFPGLAGHSYEQYF
TRBJ2-3,TRBD2,TRBV6-1,few,TGTGCCAGCAGTCGGCGGGGGATCACAGATACGCAGTATTTT,CASSRRGITDTQYF
TRBJ1-2,TRBD1,TRBV29-1,NA,TGCAGCGTTGGGGGAGACAGGGGCCTCTATGGCTACACCTTC,CSVGGDRGLYGYTF
TRBJ1-6,TRBD1,TRBV20-1,medium-sized,TGCAGTGCTACCCGGGACAGGGGATCACCCCTCCACTTT,CSATRDRGSPLHF
TRBJ2-3,TRBD1,TRBV19,NA,TGTGCCAGTAAGACGGGACAGTCCACAGATACGCAGTATTTT,CASKTGQSTDTQYF
TRBJ1-2,NA,TRBV5-6,few,TGTGCCAGCAGCTTGGCCGATTATGGCTACACCTTC,CASSLADYGYTF
TRBJ1-2,TRBD1,TRBV9,NA,TGTGCCGGCAGCTCTCAGGGGGGTCATGGCTATGGCTACACCTTC,CAGSSQGGHGYGYTF
TRBJ1-1,NA,TRBV24-1,few,TGTGCCACCAGTGTGTCGGGGGGGACTGAAGCTTTCTTT,CATSVSGGTEAFF
TRBJ2-7,NA,TRBV15,NA,TGTGCCACCAGGGACGTGGCCACCTACGAGCAGTACTTC,CATRDVATYEQYF
TRBJ2-2,NA,TRBV18,NA,TGTGCCAGCTCACCACCGTCCGGGGAGCTGTTTTTT,CASSPPSGELFF
TRBJ1-1,NA,TRBV5-5,NA,TGTGCCAGCAGCTTGTTCAGATCGAACACTGAAGCTTTCTTT,CASSLFRSNTEAFF
TRBJ2-7,NA,TRBV9,NA,TGTGCCAGCAGCTCAAGGATAGCGGCCGAGCAGTACTTC,CASSSRIAAEQYF
TRBJ2-7,TRBD1,TRBV24-1,NA,TGTGCCAGCAAGGGACAGGGGTACGAGCAGTACTTC,CASKGQGYEQYF
TRBJ1-4,NA,TRBV19,NA,TGTGCCAGTCCCGCACTGCTGACGGGGTCTAAAGAAAAACTGTTTTTT,CASPALLTGSKEKLFF
TRBJ1-1,NA,TRBV27,NA,TGTGCCAGCAGTGGGAGAGGGGGGACTGAAGCTTTCTTT,CASSGRGGTEAFF
TRBJ2-1,TRBD1,TRBV11-2,NA,TGTGCCAGCAGCCGGACAGGGTTCACCTACAATGAGCAGTTCTTC,CASSRTGFTYNEQFF
TRBJ1-5,NA,TRBV5-1,few,TGCGCCAGCAGCTCGTACGTGGGCCAGCCCCAGCATTTT,CASSSYVGQPQHF
TRBJ1-1,NA,TRBV7-2,few,TGTGCCAGCAGGCCCGACAGGAACACTGAAGCTTTCTTT,CASRPDRNTEAFF
TRBJ2-3,TRBD2,TRBV11-2,NA,TGTGCCAGCAGCAGGACTAGCAGGGGCACAGATACGCAGTATTTT,CASSRTSRGTDTQYF
TRBJ2-7,NA,TRBV6-1,NA,TGTGCCAGTAATGTTAGGGTGGCAGGGCTATCCTACGAGCAGTACTTC,CASNVRVAGLSYEQYF
TRBJ1-3,NA,TRBV12-3/TRBV12-4,NA,TGTGCCAGCAGTTTAGGAGCTTCCTCCTCTGGAAACACCATATATTTT,CASSLGASSSGNTIYF
TRBJ2-5,NA,TRBV20-1,few,TGCAGTGCTAGTTTGCCAGGGTCAGAGACCCAGTACTTC,CSASLPGSETQYF